What follows are 22 T cell receptor beta chains derived from one specimen sequenced in a study of blood T cell repertoires in COVID-19. The assay was immunoSEQ multiplex PCR, and TCRdb's table has in-frame clones only and misses some. The data contain under 250,000 clones, 86% of them singletons. Sequencing used peripheral blood. Source of these receptors: a man in his 60s with acute or convalescent COVID-19.

This chain links TRBV28 with TRBJ2-5, with TRBD2 matching 13 bases. The trim removed 3 bases at V and 4 bases at J, leaving 8 bases unmatched. From germline, CDR1 is MDHEN and CDR2 SYDVKM. The CDR3 is 17 amino acids. The CDR3 DNA is TGTGCCAGCAGTTTTCCAGGACTAGCGGGAGTTGTAGAGACCCAGTACTTC. This codes for CASSFPGLAGVVETQYF.

This clone was seen a handful of times. The gene calls are TRBV6-5 and TRBJ1-5, with D possibly matching TRBD1 (5 bases). CDR3 length: 14 amino acids. Germline V gives CDR1 MNHEY, CDR2 SVGAGI. The ends were cut back, 6 bases at V and 2 bases at J, with 11 bases in the middle. The CDR3 loop reads CASRGGGGNQPQHF. In DNA, the CDR3 is TGTGCCAGCAGAGGCGGAGGGGGCAATCAGCCCCAGCATTTT.

The rearrangement uses TRBV18 and TRBJ2-7; D is possibly TRBD1 (6 bases). Trimming stripped 4 bases from V and 6 bases from J, with 13 bases between. CDR3 length: 13 amino acids. Germline values: CDR1 KGHSH, CDR2 LQKENI. This CDR3 is CASSLQGPGEQYF. CDR3 bases: TGTGCCAGCTCACTACAGGGCCCGGGCGAGCAGTACTTC.

V is TRBV2 and J is TRBJ2-3, with TRBD1 matching over 7 bases. Germline V gene data show CDR1 as SNHLY and CDR2 as FYNNEI. The CDR3 is made up of 15 amino acids. The V gene end was trimmed by 4 bases and the J gene end by 6 bases; junction bases not matched to a gene: 10. This CDR3 is CASSARTGRADTQYF. CDR3 nucleotide sequence: TGTGCCAGCAGTGCCCGGACAGGACGGGCGGATACGCAGTATTTT.

The chain joins TRBV28 to TRBJ1-2, with a possible D match to TRBD1 (6 bases). CDR1 and CDR2 from the germline V gene are MDHEN and SYDVKM. The CDR3 has 17 amino acids. V dropped 7 bases and J dropped 8 bases, with 29 bases sitting between them. CDR3 loop: CASTPLDVTGPMSGYTF. The CDR3, as DNA: TGTGCCAGCACCCCACTCGATGTGACAGGTCCTATGTCCGGCTACACCTTC.

V gene TRBV24-1 combines with J gene TRBJ2-1; perhaps TRBD1 as D (5 bases). Looked up from germline, CDR1 is KGHDR and CDR2 is SFDVKD. Trimming removed 9 bases at V and 0 bases at J, with 14 bases between. This CDR3 has 15 residues. Here the CDR3 reads CATGRQFGSYNEQFF. CDR3 coding DNA: TGTGCCACCGGAAGACAGTTCGGCTCCTACAATGAGCAGTTCTTC.

The chain is built from TRBV5-1 and TRBJ2-3; TRBD2 matches at 14 bases. The V gene end was trimmed by 0 bases and the J gene end by 0 bases; junction bases not matched to a gene: 6. CDR3 length equals 19 residues. Germline CDR1 and CDR2: SGHRS and YFSETQ. CDR3 sequence (DNA): TGCGCCAGCAGCTTGGATGGACTAGCGGGAGGTTCTAGCACAGATACGCAGTATTTT. Translation gives CASSLDGLAGGSSTDTQYF.

The J gene is TRBJ1-3, the V gene TRBV5-8, with D perhaps TRBD1 (6 bases). The V gene's germline CDR1 is SGHTS and CDR2 YDEGEE. The CDR3 has 16 residues. V lost 5 bases, J lost 1 base, and 16 bases lay in between. The CDR3 DNA reads as TGTGCCAGCAGTCTCAGGGGTATTGGTTCTGGAAACACCATATATTTT. It yields the protein CASSLRGIGSGNTIYF.

The V gene is TRBV30, the J gene TRBJ1-2; 7 bases are a match to TRBD1. CDR1 and CDR2 (germline): GTSNPN, SVGIG (reference sequence). Trimming took 1 base from V and 2 from J; bases not matched to a gene: 7. This CDR3 is 15 amino acids long. This chain's CDR3 is CAWSASQQGNYGYTF. The DNA of the CDR3 is TGTGCCTGGAGTGCTTCTCAACAGGGGAACTATGGCTACACCTTC.

J is TRBJ2-3 and V is TRBV24-1; 10 nucleotides line up with TRBD2. Germline V CDR1 and CDR2: KGHDR, SFDVKD. V shed 5 bases, J shed 3 bases, and the junction held 4 bases outside the gene matches. The CDR3 has 15 amino acids. CDR3: CATSGPSGSTDTQYF. The CDR3 DNA sequence: TGTGCCACCAGTGGCCCTAGCGGGAGTACAGATACGCAGTATTTT.

This clone was seen only once. The V and J genes are TRBV12-3 or TRBV12-4 and TRBJ1-4; D gene ambiguous. V gave up 7 bases and J gave up 0 bases, with 6 bases separating them. CDR3 length: 13 residues. The DNA of the CDR3 is TGTGCCAGCACGACTTCAACTAATGAAAAACTGTTTTTT. Amino acid sequence: CASTTSTNEKLFF.

The V and J genes are TRBV28 and TRBJ1-2; 10 bases align to TRBD1. Germline V gives CDR1 MDHEN, CDR2 SYDVKM. With V trimmed by 5 bases and J by 3 bases, 12 bases remained unmatched. The CDR3 sequence is 17 residues long. The CDR3 loop is CASSPSGTGAGHYGYTF. Here the CDR3 DNA reads TGTGCCAGCAGTCCGTCTGGGACAGGGGCCGGTCACTATGGCTACACCTTC.

This sequence joins TRBV7-2 and TRBJ2-2; tentative D call: TRBD1 (5 bases). V lost 2 bases and J 1 base, leaving 5 bases between the germline ends. CDR1 is SGHTA and CDR2 is FQGNSA in the germline V gene. CDR3 size: 14 residues. The CDR3 nucleotides are TGTGCCAGCAGCTTACAGGGGAACACCGGGGAGCTGTTTTTT. This sequence encodes CASSLQGNTGELFF.

The rearrangement uses TRBV30 and TRBJ2-3, with 14 nucleotides matching TRBD2. The CDR3 spans 15 residues. V dropped 3 bases and J dropped 6; count of bases not matched to a gene: 5. In germline, CDR1 is GTSNPN, CDR2 SVGIG (reference sequence). This chain's CDR3 is CAWSLGLAGVDTQYF. The CDR3 DNA follows: TGTGCCTGGAGCCTGGGACTAGCGGGAGTGGATACGCAGTATTTT.

The chain couples TRBV6-5 to TRBJ1-1, with a tentative D call TRBD1 (6 bases). This CDR3 spans 15 amino acids. V lost 7 bases to trimming and J lost 2 bases, with 17 bases between them. Germline-derived CDR1 and CDR2 are MNHEY and SVGAGI. The CDR3, as DNA: TGTGCCAGCACCCGGAGGGGGGGGGCCAACACTGAAGCTTTCTTT. It translates to CASTRRGGANTEAFF.

The chain recombines TRBV30 with TRBJ1-5; D gene unclear. The CDR3 extends over 13 amino acids. V dropped 4 bases and J dropped 2 bases, with 9 bases sitting between them. Germline lookup yields CDR1 GTSNPN and CDR2 SVGIG (reference sequence). The CDR3 spells CAWTGNGNQPQHF. The CDR3, as DNA: TGTGCCTGGACGGGAAATGGCAATCAGCCCCAGCATTTT.

The chain uses TRBV5-5 and TRBJ2-5; 7 bases are a match to TRBD1. This CDR3 spans 15 amino acids. Germline CDR1 SGHKS, CDR2 YYEKEE (reference sequence). V shed 0 bases and J 2 bases; nucleotides not matched to a gene: 4. CDR3 in DNA: TGTGCCAGCAGCTTGGCCTGGGACAGACAAGAGACCCAGTACTTC. It translates to CASSLAWDRQETQYF.

V and J are TRBV18 and TRBJ1-4; 7 bases fit TRBD1. The CDR3 runs 14 residues. From germline, CDR1 is KGHSH and CDR2 LQKENI. Trimming at V came to 5 bases and at J to 4 bases, leaving 4 bases not matched to a gene. The CDR3 DNA reads as TGTGCCAGCTCATCGGGACAGAATAATGAAAAACTGTTTTTT. Translation: CASSSGQNNEKLFF.

The chain uses TRBV5-6 and TRBJ1-5, with a weak D call TRBD1 (6 bases). In germline, CDR1 is SGHDT, CDR2 YYEEEE. The CDR3 is 14 residues long. The germline V and J ends were trimmed by 3 bases and 1 base, with 8 bases remaining between them. CDR3 residues: CASSWGQSNQPQHF. CDR3 nucleotides: TGTGCCAGCAGCTGGGGGCAGAGCAATCAGCCCCAGCATTTT.

This clone appeared once. V gene TRBV7-9 combines with J gene TRBJ2-1, with TRBD2 identical over 11 bases. This CDR3 region has 15 residues. The ends lost 7 bases at V and 9 bases at J; junction bases unmatched: 11. Per the germline V gene, CDR1 is SEHNR and CDR2 is FQNEAQ (reference sequence). The CDR3 region has the DNA TGTGCCAGCACCAACATAGCGGGAGGGCCAGGTGAGCAGTTCTTC. It encodes CASTNIAGGPGEQFF. Using reference TRBV7-9 and TRBJ2-1 for the parts outside the CDR3, the full variable domain is DTGVSQNPRHKITKRGQNVTFRCDPISEHNRLYWYRQTLGQGPEFLTYFQNEAQLEKSRLLSDRFSAERPKGSFSTLEIQRTEQGDSAMYLCASTNIAGGPGEQFFGPGTRLTVL.

CDR3 DNA sequence: TGTGCCAGCAGCTTGGGGGCCTATCAGCCCCAGCATTTT. Translated: CASSLGAYQPQHF. The chain uses TRBV11-2 and TRBJ1-5; possible D gene TRBD1, 6 bases. CDR1 SGHAT and CDR2 FQNNGV come from the germline V gene. This CDR3 spans 13 amino acids. V lost 3 bases and J lost 5, with 8 bases in between.

This clone appeared once. This chain uses TRBV18 with TRBJ2-7; TRBD2 aligns across 10 bases. The CDR3 has 15 residues. Germline CDR1 is KGHSH and CDR2 is LQKENI. The V and J ends lost 1 base and 5 bases, in that order; junction bases with no gene match: 5. The CDR3 bases are TGTGCCAGCTCACCACTTCTAGCGGGAGACGACGAGCAGTACTTC. Translation gives CASSPLLAGDDEQYF. Supplemented by reference TRBV18 and TRBJ2-7, the full variable domain reads NAGVMQNPRHLVRRRGQEARLRCSPMKGHSHVYWYRQLPEEGLKFMVYLQKENIIDESGMPKERFSAEFPKEGPSILRIQQVVRGDSAAYFCASSPLLAGDDEQYFGPGTRLTVT.